One sample yielded the 8 T cell receptor beta chains listed below, sequenced in a study of blood T cell repertoires in COVID-19. Clones were read by immunoSEQ multiplex PCR, and TCRdb kept only the in-frame ones, dropping some. The table has 200,000 to 250,000 clones, around four fifths seen once. The sequencing sample was made of PBMCs or T cells enriched from blood (not recorded which). The receptors come from a man aged 40-49 years who had recovered from COVID-19.

This clone was seen once. The chain uses TRBV19 and TRBJ1-1, with D maybe TRBD1 (5 bases). This CDR3 is 14 amino acids long. Trimming pared 5 bases from V and 4 bases from J, leaving 14 bases between. The V gene's germline CDR1 is LNHDA and CDR2 SQIVND (reference sequence). DNA for the CDR3: TGTGCCAGTAGTGGTCAGGGAGGGAGCACTGAAGCTTTCTTT. This encodes CASSGQGGSTEAFF. Using reference TRBV19 and TRBJ1-1 for the parts outside the CDR3, the full variable domain is DGGITQSPKYLFRKEGQNVTLSCEQNLNHDAMYWYRQDPGQGLRLIYYSQIVNDFQKGDIAEGYSVSREKKESFPLTVTSAQKNPTAFYLCASSGQGGSTEAFFGQGTRLTVV.

Notes on this clone: This sample includes further DNA sequences coding for the same CDR3. The chain joins TRBV12-3 or TRBV12-4 to TRBJ2-2; D remains unclear. The CDR3 is made up of 12 amino acids. V gave up 2 bases and J gave up 6 bases, with 4 bases separating them. CDR3 nucleotides: TGTGCCAGCAGTTTATCCGCCGGGGAGCTGTTTTTT. It specifies CASSLSAGELFF.

CDR3 residues: CASAGEKLFF. DNA of the CDR3: TGTGCCTCGGCGGGTGAAAAACTGTTTTTT. V gene TRBV2 combines with J gene TRBJ1-4; no definite D call. Germline CDR1 SNHLY, CDR2 FYNNEI. V was cut by 11 bases and J by 7 bases, with 8 bases left in between. The CDR3 loop spans 10 amino acids.

The rearrangement links TRBV18 to TRBJ1-4; possibly TRBD1 for D (6 bases). The CDR3 is made up of 15 amino acids. Trimming shortened V by 5 bases and J by 6 bases, and 16 bases separated the two germline ends. CDR1 is KGHSH, CDR2 LQKENI, per germline. The CDR3 region is CASSVRQATDEKLFF. The CDR3 nucleotides are TGTGCCAGCTCAGTTAGACAGGCGACGGATGAAAAACTGTTTTTT.

The chain links TRBV29-1 to TRBJ1-1, with TRBD1 as a possible D gene (5 bases). V was pared by 4 bases and J by 7 bases, with 10 bases between. This CDR3 spans 11 amino acids. Germline CDR1 is SQVTM and CDR2 is ANQGSEA. Here the CDR3 reads CSVAQGGEAFF. CDR3 in DNA: TGCAGCGTTGCCCAGGGCGGTGAAGCTTTCTTT.

The V and J genes are TRBV28 and TRBJ1-5, with 9 positions matching TRBD1. This CDR3 is built from 13 residues. Per the germline V gene, CDR1 is MDHEN and CDR2 is SYDVKM. V lost 3 bases and J lost 14; bases outside the gene matches: 8. The CDR3 nucleotides are TGTGCCAGCAGTTTCCCCCAGAGACAGGGGGAGCATTTT. It yields the protein CASSFPQRQGEHF.

This clone was seen more than once but under ten times. The chain employs TRBV2 and TRBJ2-7; TRBD1 is a possible D gene (5 bases). Germline V gives CDR1 SNHLY, CDR2 FYNNEI. Trimming took 2 bases from V and 7 from J, leaving 21 bases between them. The CDR3 has 16 amino acids. Here the CDR3 DNA reads TGTGCCAGCAGTGAATTAACAGGTCTTTACGAAGAGGAGCAGTACTTC. This codes for CASSELTGLYEEEQYF.

This clone was recorded only once. V and J are TRBV5-6 and TRBJ2-2; D may be TRBD1 (6 bases). V lost 4 bases to trimming and J lost 3 bases, with 19 bases between them. Germline CDR1 SGHDT, CDR2 YYEEEE. The CDR3 consists of 17 residues. CDR3 residues: CASSAVGQGPYTGELFF. CDR3 DNA: TGTGCCAGCAGCGCGGTAGGCCAGGGGCCTTACACCGGGGAGCTGTTTTTT.